Here is one T cell receptor (beta chain) with its context. The data originate from a study of blood T cell repertoires in COVID-19. Study overall: Italy, Spain and the United States were the sources of the convalescent and acute COVID-19 samples. The analysed material was cDNA or gDNA that came from T cells, B-cell-depleted T cells, or PBMCs.

The CDR3 runs to 13 residues. Trimming took 0 bases from V and 3 from J, leaving 5 bases between them. Methods used by the authors: How many nucleated cells were present was estimated from reference gene primer amplification. Only in-frame clones appear in the TCRdb table, and some are missing; sequencing was by immunoSEQ multiplex PCR. The V and J calls and clone size are taken from that table; D and trimming were inferred from the DNA. Counted here are about 190,000 clones, roughly 85% occurring once; the ten biggest clones make up about 26%. Sequenced sample: peripheral blood. The rearrangement uses TRBV12-3 or TRBV12-4 and TRBJ1-2; D is unresolved. The clonotype comes from an older woman with acute or convalescent COVID-19. CDR3 sequence (DNA): TGTGCCAGCAGTTTAGCGACTGACTATGGCTACACCTTC. Translated, it gives CASSLATDYGYTF.